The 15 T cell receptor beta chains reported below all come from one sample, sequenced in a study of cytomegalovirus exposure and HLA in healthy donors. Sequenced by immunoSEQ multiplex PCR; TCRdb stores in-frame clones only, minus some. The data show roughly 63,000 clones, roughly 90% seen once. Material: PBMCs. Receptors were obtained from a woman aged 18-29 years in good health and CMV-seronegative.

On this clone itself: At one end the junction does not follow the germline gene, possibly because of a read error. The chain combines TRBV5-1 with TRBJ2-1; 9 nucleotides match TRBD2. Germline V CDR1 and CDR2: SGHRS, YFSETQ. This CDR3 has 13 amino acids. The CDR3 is CARRRAGGIEQFF. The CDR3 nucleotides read TGCGCCCGCAGGCGGGCGGGGGGGATTGAGCAGTTCTTC.

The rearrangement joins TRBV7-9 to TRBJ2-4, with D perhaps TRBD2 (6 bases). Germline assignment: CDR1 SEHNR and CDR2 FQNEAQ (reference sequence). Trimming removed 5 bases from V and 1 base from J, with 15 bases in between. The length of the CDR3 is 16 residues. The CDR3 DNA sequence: TGTGCCAGCAGCGCCCTTGCGGGGCGGGCCAAAAACATTCAGTACTTC. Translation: CASSALAGRAKNIQYF.

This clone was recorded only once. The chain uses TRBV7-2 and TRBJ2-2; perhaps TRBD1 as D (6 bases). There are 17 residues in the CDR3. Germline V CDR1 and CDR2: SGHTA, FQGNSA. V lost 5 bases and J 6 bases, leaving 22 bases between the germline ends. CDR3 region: CASSHARTGRWSGELFF. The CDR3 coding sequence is TGTGCCAGCAGCCACGCCCGAACAGGGCGATGGTCCGGGGAGCTGTTTTTT.

The CDR3 DNA is TGTGCCAGCTCAGCACACAGGGGGCCAAATGAAAAACTGTTTTTT. Translating gives CASSAHRGPNEKLFF. The chain couples TRBV18 to TRBJ1-4; 9 positions match TRBD1. After removal of 5 bases from V and 5 bases from J, the junction contained 6 bases not matched to a gene. The CDR3 is made up of 15 amino acids. Looked up from germline, CDR1 is KGHSH and CDR2 is LQKENI.

This CDR3 reads CASSEGLSGSLYEQYF. The CDR3 DNA sequence: TGCGCCAGCAGTGAAGGTTTGAGCGGGAGTTTGTACGAGCAGTACTTC. The rearrangement joins TRBV10-1 to TRBJ2-7, with TRBD2 matching over 8 bases. J lost 4 bases, V lost 3 bases, and 11 bases had no gene match. CDR1 and CDR2 (germline): WNHNN, SYGVQD (reference sequence). This CDR3 contains 16 residues.

CDR3 DNA: TGTGCCTGGACGAGGATTGCTAGCGGGGGGGCCGATACGCAGTATTTT. Protein product: CAWTRIASGGADTQYF. The chain uses TRBV30 and TRBJ2-3; 12 bases are a match to TRBD2. Germline CDR1 reads GTSNPN; CDR2 reads SVGIG (reference sequence). This CDR3 has 16 amino acids. V lost 4 bases to trimming and J lost 6 bases; unmatched junction nucleotides: 11.

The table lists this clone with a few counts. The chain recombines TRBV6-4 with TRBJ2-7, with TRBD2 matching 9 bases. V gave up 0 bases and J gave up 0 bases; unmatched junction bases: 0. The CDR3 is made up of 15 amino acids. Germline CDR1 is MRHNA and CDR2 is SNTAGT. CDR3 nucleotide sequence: TGTGCCAGCAGTGACTCAGCGGGGGGCTCCTACGAGCAGTACTTC. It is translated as CASSDSAGGSYEQYF.

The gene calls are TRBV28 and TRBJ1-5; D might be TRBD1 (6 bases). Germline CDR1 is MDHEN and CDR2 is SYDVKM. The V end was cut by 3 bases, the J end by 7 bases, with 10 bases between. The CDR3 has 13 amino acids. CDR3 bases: TGTGCCAGCAGTTTCAGGGGAAGGCAGCCCCAGCATTTT. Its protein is CASSFRGRQPQHF.

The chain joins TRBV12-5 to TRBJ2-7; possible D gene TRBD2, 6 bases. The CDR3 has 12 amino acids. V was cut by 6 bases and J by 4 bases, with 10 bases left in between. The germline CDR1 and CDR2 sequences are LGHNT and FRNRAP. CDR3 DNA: TGTGCTAGTGGACCGGGGGTGTACGAGCAGTACTTC. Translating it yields CASGPGVYEQYF.

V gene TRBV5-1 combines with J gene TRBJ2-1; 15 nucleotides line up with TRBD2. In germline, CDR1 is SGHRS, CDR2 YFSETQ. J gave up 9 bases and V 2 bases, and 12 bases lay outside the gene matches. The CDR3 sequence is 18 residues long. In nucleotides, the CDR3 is TGCGCCAGCAGCTTCAAACCTTCCGGGACTAGCGGGGGGTTTGAGCAGTTCTTC. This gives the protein CASSFKPSGTSGGFEQFF.

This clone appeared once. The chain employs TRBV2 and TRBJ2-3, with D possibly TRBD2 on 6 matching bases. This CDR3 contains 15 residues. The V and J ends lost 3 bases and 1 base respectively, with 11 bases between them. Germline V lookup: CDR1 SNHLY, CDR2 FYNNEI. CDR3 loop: CASSEGTRRTDTQYF. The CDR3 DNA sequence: TGTGCCAGCAGTGAGGGGACTCGCCGCACAGATACGCAGTATTTT.

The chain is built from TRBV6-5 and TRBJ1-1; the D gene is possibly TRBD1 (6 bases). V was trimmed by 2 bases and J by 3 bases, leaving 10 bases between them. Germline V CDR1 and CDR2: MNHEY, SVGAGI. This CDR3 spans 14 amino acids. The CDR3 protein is CASSYAGVHTEAFF. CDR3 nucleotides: TGTGCCAGCAGTTACGCAGGGGTGCACACTGAAGCTTTCTTT.

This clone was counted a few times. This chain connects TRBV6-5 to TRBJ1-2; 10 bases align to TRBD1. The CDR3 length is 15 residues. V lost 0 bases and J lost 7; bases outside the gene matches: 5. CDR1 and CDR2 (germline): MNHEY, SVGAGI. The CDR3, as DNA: TGTGCCAGCAGTTACTCGGGACAGGGGATCAGTGGCTACACCTTC. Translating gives CASSYSGQGISGYTF.

Here the CDR3 reads CASSPLQGRVEAFF. The CDR3 DNA is TGTGCCAGCTCACCGCTACAGGGAAGAGTTGAAGCTTTCTTT. The chain is built from TRBV18 and TRBJ1-1; D perhaps matches TRBD1 (6 bases). Germline lookup yields CDR1 KGHSH and CDR2 LQKENI. The CDR3 has 14 amino acids. V shed 3 bases and J shed 7 bases, with 15 bases lying between them.

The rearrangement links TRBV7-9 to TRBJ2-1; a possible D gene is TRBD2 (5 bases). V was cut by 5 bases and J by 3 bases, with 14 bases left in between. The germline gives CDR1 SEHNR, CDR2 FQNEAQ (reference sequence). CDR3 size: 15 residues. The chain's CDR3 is CASSTLPRGYNEQFF. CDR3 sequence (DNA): TGTGCCAGCAGCACCCTCCCCCGGGGCTACAATGAGCAGTTCTTC.